This entry lists 10 T cell receptor beta chains sequenced from one sample in a study of cytomegalovirus exposure and HLA in healthy donors. The PCR was carried out with 60 Vbeta primers and 13 Jbeta primers. This table comes from immunoSEQ multiplex PCR, and its TCRdb copy is limited to in-frame clones, with some not included. Of about 130,000 clones in the sample, 70% to 85% were seen once. Input material: PBMCs. The source is a boy between 10 and 17 years old in good health and CMV-seronegative.

The chain is built from TRBV7-2 and TRBJ2-7; TRBD2 agrees at 7 bases. Germline CDR1 and CDR2: SGHTA and FQGNSA. This CDR3 contains 16 residues. V shed 2 bases and J 0 bases; nucleotides not matched to a gene: 7. The CDR3 nucleotides read TGTGCCAGCAGCTTAAGGTGGGGAGGGAGCTCCTACGAGCAGTACTTC. This encodes CASSLRWGGSSYEQYF. Based on the CDR3 plus reference TRBV7-2 and TRBJ2-7, the full variable domain is GAGVSQSPSNKVTEKGKDVELRCDPISGHTALYWYRQSLGQGLEFLIYFQGNSAPDKSGLPSDRFSAERTGGSVSTLTIQRTQQEDSAVYLCASSLRWGGSSYEQYFGPGTRLTVT.

The chain carries TRBV6-1 and TRBJ2-1, with 8 bases lining up with TRBD2. V shed 3 bases and J 3 bases; nucleotides not matched to a gene: 4. Germline V gives CDR1 MNHNS, CDR2 SASEGT. CDR3 length: 15 residues. The CDR3 nucleotides are TGTGCCAGCAGTGACGTAGCGGGAAGCTACAATGAGCAGTTCTTC. Translating gives CASSDVAGSYNEQFF.

This chain connects TRBV9 to TRBJ2-5, with D unclear. CDR1 is SGDLS, CDR2 YYNGEE, per germline. Trimming took off 0 bases at V and 3 bases at J, with 12 bases between the two ends. The CDR3 is 15 residues long. Written as DNA, the CDR3 is TGTGCCAGCAGCGTAGTGGGCTCAGAGAAAGAGACCCAGTACTTC. Protein: CASSVVGSEKETQYF.

The genes are TRBV14 and TRBJ1-6, with D perhaps TRBD1 (6 bases). The germline V gene has CDR1 SGHDN and CDR2 FVKESK. The CDR3 is made up of 15 amino acids. V gave up 7 bases and J gave up 8 bases, with 18 bases separating them. CDR3 coding DNA: TGTGCCAGCACCTTAGGTGGGGGCCCCCATTCACCCCTCCACTTT. This encodes CASTLGGGPHSPLHF.

This chain uses TRBV18 with TRBJ1-2, with 7 bases lining up with TRBD1. Looked up from germline, CDR1 is KGHSH and CDR2 is LQKENI. With 4 bases clipped from V and 5 bases from J, the junction kept 10 bases outside the gene matches. This CDR3 has 15 amino acids. The CDR3 is CASSLARTGSYGYTF. The CDR3 DNA sequence: TGTGCCAGCTCACTCGCGAGGACAGGCTCTTATGGCTACACCTTC.

The CDR3 DNA reads as TGTGCCAGCAGCGTAGGGGCTAGCGGGTTCAATGAGCAGTTCTTC. This gives the protein CASSVGASGFNEQFF. The genes are TRBV9 and TRBJ2-1, with 8 bases lining up with TRBD2. CDR3 length: 15 amino acids. J gave up 6 bases and V 0 bases, and 5 bases lay outside the gene matches. Germline CDR1 is SGDLS and CDR2 is YYNGEE.

V and J are TRBV6-5 and TRBJ1-1; a weak D match, TRBD1 (5 bases). V was cut by 6 bases and J by 2 bases, with 13 bases left in between. Germline assignment: CDR1 MNHEY and CDR2 SVGAGI. The CDR3 has 14 amino acids. The CDR3 is CASSPGAANTEAFF. CDR3 DNA sequence: TGTGCCAGCAGCCCTGGGGCGGCCAACACTGAAGCTTTCTTT.

The rearrangement uses TRBV15 and TRBJ1-3, with D unclear. The germline V gene encodes CDR1 LNHNV and CDR2 YYDKDF (reference sequence). V gave up 4 bases and J gave up 7 bases, with 17 bases separating them. The CDR3 runs to 15 residues. CDR3 region: CATSTERGLSNTIYF. CDR3 DNA sequence: TGTGCCACCAGCACTGAACGAGGCCTAAGCAACACCATATATTTT.

The V gene is TRBV6-6, the J gene TRBJ2-7; D not certain. Trimming took off 0 bases at V and 3 bases at J, with 6 bases between the two ends. The CDR3 consists of 13 residues. The germline CDR1 and CDR2 sequences are MNHNY and SVGAGI (reference sequence). In DNA, the CDR3 is TGTGCCAGCAGTTACTCTCCGGTCTACGAGCAGTACTTC. Protein: CASSYSPVYEQYF.

The rearrangement uses TRBV13 and TRBJ1-2; D not certain. V was shortened by 4 bases and J by 8 bases, with 20 bases between the two germline ends. Germline lookup yields CDR1 PRHDT and CDR2 FYEKMQ (reference sequence). This CDR3 comprises 15 residues. The chain's CDR3 is CASSSRTEGERGYTF. The CDR3 nucleotides read TGTGCCAGCAGCTCCCGGACGGAGGGAGAAAGGGGCTACACCTTC.